One sample yielded the 5 T cell receptor beta chains listed below, sequenced in a study of shared clonotypes between healthy human individuals. The naive CD8 fraction comprised CD45RO-negative cells positively selected for CCR7 and excluded terminally differentiated effector memory CD45RA+ cells. Using immunoSEQ multiplex PCR, the repertoire was profiled, and TCRdb retains in-frame clones only, with some absent. The sample includes about 2 million clones, about 95% of them seen just once. Sequenced input: naive CD8+ T cells sorted from blood. The receptor source for this set is a man aged 18 to 35 in good health.

The chain employs TRBV27 and TRBJ1-2; 8 bases align to TRBD1. The V gene's germline CDR1 is MNHEY and CDR2 SMNVEV (reference sequence). The V segment lost 4 bases and the J segment 6 bases; nucleotides outside the gene matches: 4. The CDR3 is made up of 13 amino acids. CDR3 nucleotide sequence: TGTGCCAGCAGTTCTCTACAGGGGGATGGCTACACCTTC. This translates into CASSSLQGDGYTF.

The gene calls are TRBV7-9 and TRBJ2-3; D call uncertain. V lost 3 bases and J lost 0, with 4 bases in between. The V gene's germline CDR1 is SEHNR and CDR2 FQNEAQ (reference sequence). The CDR3 loop spans 13 amino acids. The CDR3, as DNA: TGTGCCAGCAGCTTTCAGAGCACAGATACGCAGTATTTT. It encodes CASSFQSTDTQYF. The whole variable domain, filled in from reference TRBV7-9 and TRBJ2-3, reads DTGVSQNPRHKITKRGQNVTFRCDPISEHNRLYWYRQTLGQGPEFLTYFQNEAQLEKSRLLSDRFSAERPKGSFSTLEIQRTEQGDSAMYLCASSFQSTDTQYFGPGTRLTVL.

The chain employs TRBV19 and TRBJ1-5; weak D call: TRBD1 (5 bases). In germline, CDR1 is LNHDA, CDR2 SQIVND (reference sequence). With 0 bases removed from V and 6 bases from J, the gap between germline ends came to 15 bases. The CDR3 extends over 16 amino acids. The CDR3 spells CASSIDLEQGSQPQHF. In nucleotides, the CDR3 is TGTGCCAGTAGTATAGATCTCGAGCAGGGCAGTCAGCCCCAGCATTTT.

V usage is TRBV7-3 and J usage is TRBJ2-3; D is unclear. CDR1 SGHTA and CDR2 FQGTGA come from the germline V gene. The CDR3 contains 13 residues. The V end lost 1 base, the J end lost 5 bases, and 7 bases lay between the germline ends. CDR3 amino acids: CASSLMMGDTQYF. Written as DNA, the CDR3 is TGTGCCAGCAGCTTAATGATGGGAGATACGCAGTATTTT.

This chain links TRBV9 with TRBJ2-2, with D hard to call. Trimming removed 0 bases at V and 4 bases at J, with 13 bases between. CDR1 is SGDLS and CDR2 is YYNGEE in the germline V gene. This CDR3 has 16 amino acids. CDR3 sequence (DNA): TGTGCCAGCAGCGTAGGAGACATCCTCTTCACCGGGGAGCTGTTTTTT. Its translation: CASSVGDILFTGELFF. Supplemented by reference TRBV9 and TRBJ2-2, the full variable domain reads DSGVTQTPKHLITATGQRVTLRCSPRSGDLSVYWYQQSLDQGLQFLIQYYNGEERAKGNILERFSAQQFPDLHSELNLSSLELGDSALYFCASSVGDILFTGELFFGEGSRLTVL.